These 23 T cell receptor beta chains came from one sample sequenced in a study of T cell responses to AZD1222 COVID-19 vaccine. This table comes from immunoSEQ multiplex PCR, and its TCRdb copy is limited to in-frame clones, with some not included. The table lists some 150,000 clones, about 81% of them singletons. Specimen: peripheral blood, collected on day 0 of MenACWY control vaccination. The receptors originated from an adult in good health.

V is TRBV7-9 and J is TRBJ1-4, with D unclear. Per the germline V gene, CDR1 is SEHNR and CDR2 is FQNEAQ (reference sequence). V was pared by 1 base and J by 10 bases, with 10 bases between. This CDR3 has 13 amino acids. CDR3 in DNA: TGTGCCAGCAGCTTAGGCCCTAATAGAAAACTGTTTTTT. Amino acids: CASSLGPNRKLFF.

This rearrangement joins TRBV6-5 to TRBJ2-1; TRBD1 matches 9 bases. V shed 6 bases and J 3 bases; nucleotides not matched to a gene: 6. The germline V gene encodes CDR1 MNHEY and CDR2 SVGAGI. This CDR3 spans 15 amino acids. CDR3 loop: CASRTGTGNYNEQFF. CDR3 DNA: TGTGCCAGCAGAACCGGGACAGGGAACTACAATGAGCAGTTCTTC.

J is TRBJ2-7 and V is TRBV5-4; 12 bases are shared with TRBD2. The V gene end was trimmed by 0 bases and the J gene end by 0 bases; junction bases not matched to a gene: 4. Germline lookup yields CDR1 SGHNT and CDR2 YYREEE (reference sequence). The CDR3 loop spans 17 amino acids. CDR3 sequence (DNA): TGTGCCAGCAGCTTGGGACTAGCGGGGGTCAGCTCCTACGAGCAGTACTTC. It is translated as CASSLGLAGVSSYEQYF.

Worth noting for this clone: Additional DNA sequences in this sample encode the identical CDR3. The chain carries TRBV7-9 and TRBJ1-3, with unresolved D. The CDR3 covers 13 residues. V was clipped by 4 bases and J by 4 bases, with 8 bases between them. CDR1 is SEHNR, CDR2 FQNEAQ, per germline (reference sequence). The CDR3 sequence: CASSSRRGNTIYF. CDR3 DNA: TGTGCCAGCAGCTCCCGGCGGGGAAACACCATATATTTT.

The rearrangement joins TRBV18 to TRBJ1-6; D unclear. Trimming removed 2 bases from V and 0 bases from J, with 11 bases in between. This CDR3 has 17 amino acids. Looked up from germline, CDR1 is KGHSH and CDR2 is LQKENI. CDR3 nucleotide sequence: TGTGCCAGCTCACCAAATCCCCTGCGCTCCTATAATTCACCCCTCCACTTT. Amino acid sequence: CASSPNPLRSYNSPLHF.

This clone was observed a few times. J is TRBJ1-5 and V is TRBV4-1; 10 bases are shared with TRBD1. The germline CDR1 and CDR2 sequences are MGHRA and YSYEKL. This CDR3 contains 16 residues. The trim removed 2 bases at V and 7 bases at J, leaving 8 bases unmatched. The CDR3, as DNA: TGCGCCAGCAGCCAATCCCGGGACAGGGGTTGGCAGCCCCAGCATTTT. Translating gives CASSQSRDRGWQPQHF.

V gene TRBV7-3 combines with J gene TRBJ1-1, with D unclear. This CDR3 has 16 residues. Trimming removed 0 bases from V and 4 bases from J, with 15 bases in between. Germline CDR1 and CDR2: SGHTA and FQGTGA. The CDR3 loop is CASSLTGNLEATEAFF. The CDR3 DNA follows: TGTGCCAGCAGCTTAACAGGGAACCTCGAGGCCACTGAAGCTTTCTTT.

CDR3 sequence reads: CASSFRQGARGTQYF. The CDR3 DNA reads TGTGCCAGCAGCTTTAGACAGGGGGCGCGCGGGACCCAGTACTTC. This rearrangement joins TRBV7-2 to TRBJ2-5; 10 bases map to TRBD1. Losses at the gene ends were 3 bases for V and 7 bases for J; bases not matched to a gene: 8. Germline loops: CDR1 SGHTA, CDR2 FQGNSA. The CDR3 loop spans 15 amino acids.

The rearrangement links TRBV7-3 to TRBJ2-2; 7 nucleotides agree with TRBD1. Germline assignment: CDR1 SGHTA and CDR2 FQGTGA. V dropped 6 bases and J dropped 4; count of bases not matched to a gene: 5. The CDR3 is 14 residues long. The DNA of the CDR3 is TGTGCCAGCAGAGCCGACAGGGTCACCGGGGAGCTGTTTTTT. It yields the protein CASRADRVTGELFF.

The rearrangement links TRBV9 to TRBJ2-1, with 12 bases fitting TRBD2. The CDR3 is made up of 16 amino acids. Germline loops: CDR1 SGDLS, CDR2 YYNGEE. V lost 4 bases to trimming and J lost 5 bases; unmatched junction nucleotides: 7. CDR3 coding DNA: TGTGCCAGCAGCACCTGGACTAGCGGGAAAAACAATGAGCAGTTCTTC. This sequence encodes CASSTWTSGKNNEQFF.

The chain uses TRBV3-1 (or the pseudogene TRBV3-2) and TRBJ1-5; TRBD1 matches 8 bases. The V and J ends lost 8 bases and 5 bases, in that order; junction bases with no gene match: 2. This CDR3 is built from 12 residues. Germline values: CDR1 LGHDT, CDR2 YNNKEL (reference sequence). The CDR3 coding sequence is TGTGCCAGCGGACAGGGAGATCAGCCCCAGCATTTT. It is translated as CASGQGDQPQHF.

This chain joins TRBV4-1 and TRBJ1-4; 12 bases align to TRBD1. This CDR3 has 15 residues. After removal of 4 bases from V and 7 bases from J, the junction contained 4 bases not matched to a gene. Germline loops: CDR1 MGHRA, CDR2 YSYEKL. This CDR3 reads CASSPGTGGFEKLFF. The CDR3 DNA follows: TGCGCCAGCAGCCCGGGGACAGGGGGCTTTGAAAAACTGTTTTTT.

CDR3: CASSKLPANRTHWDGYTF. The CDR3 DNA is TGTGCCAGCAGCAAACTGCCGGCTAACAGGACTCATTGGGATGGCTACACCTTC. The genes are TRBV21-1 and TRBJ1-2. TRBV21-1 is a pseudogene segment. The CDR3 contains 18 residues.

This rearrangement joins TRBV7-2 to TRBJ2-3; TRBD2 matches 8 bases. Losses at the gene ends were 2 bases for V and 1 base for J; bases not matched to a gene: 5. CDR1 is SGHTA, CDR2 FQGNSA, per germline. The CDR3 loop spans 16 amino acids. CDR3 nucleotide sequence: TGTGCCAGCAGCTTATTCCCACTAGCGGGCACAGATACGCAGTATTTT. Its protein product is CASSLFPLAGTDTQYF.

The chain carries TRBV18 and TRBJ2-1, with 8 bases lining up with TRBD1. Trimming at V came to 5 bases and at J to 6 bases, leaving 3 bases not matched to a gene. CDR3 length: 13 residues. CDR1 and CDR2 from the germline V gene are KGHSH and LQKENI. CDR3 protein: CASSGQGGNEQFF. CDR3 coding DNA: TGTGCCAGCTCAGGACAGGGTGGCAATGAGCAGTTCTTC.

In nucleotides, the CDR3 is TGCGCCAGCCGAAACCAAGACAGGGTGGACGAAAAACTGTTTTTT. This sequence encodes CASRNQDRVDEKLFF. The chain couples TRBV5-1 to TRBJ1-4, with 7 bases aligning to TRBD1. This CDR3 contains 15 residues. J gave up 8 bases and V 7 bases, and 14 bases lay outside the gene matches. The germline gives CDR1 SGHRS, CDR2 YFSETQ.

The chain links TRBV6-5 to TRBJ2-3; D gene ambiguous. CDR1 MNHEY and CDR2 SVGAGI come from the germline V gene. CDR3 length: 15 amino acids. Trimming took 2 bases from V and 0 from J, leaving 9 bases between them. The CDR3, as DNA: TGTGCCAGCAGTTACCGGTCCACAAGCACAGATACGCAGTATTTT. It is translated as CASSYRSTSTDTQYF.

The genes are TRBV6-1 and TRBJ2-7; D perhaps matches TRBD2 (6 bases). Trimming stripped 1 base from V and 1 base from J, with 17 bases between. Germline CDR1 reads MNHNS; CDR2 reads SASEGT. CDR3 length: 17 residues. CDR3 nucleotide sequence: TGTGCCAGCAGTGAAGAGGCTCTAGCTGGGGGGTCCTACGAGCAGTACGTC. As protein: CASSEEALAGGSYEQYV.

The chain uses TRBV5-5 and TRBJ1-2; TRBD1 matches at 10 bases. The CDR3 loop spans 17 amino acids. The V segment lost 0 bases and the J segment 1 base; nucleotides outside the gene matches: 6. Germline CDR1 and CDR2: SGHKS and YYEKEE (reference sequence). The CDR3 DNA follows: TGTGCCAGCAGCTTGGCGGGGACAGGGGTGGTTAACTATGGCTACACCTTC. Amino acid sequence: CASSLAGTGVVNYGYTF.

This CDR3 is CASSRLARTDEQYF. CDR3 nucleotides: TGTGCCAGTAGTCGACTAGCTAGGACGGACGAGCAGTACTTC. The chain carries TRBV19 and TRBJ2-7; 7 positions match TRBD2. Germline CDR1 is LNHDA and CDR2 is SQIVND (reference sequence). This CDR3 contains 14 residues. V lost 5 bases to trimming and J lost 5 bases; unmatched junction nucleotides: 9.

This rearrangement joins TRBV7-9 to TRBJ2-5; 13 bases match TRBD2. Germline V gene sequence: CDR1 SEHNR, CDR2 FQNEAQ (reference sequence). The CDR3 consists of 17 residues. V dropped 0 bases and J dropped 2; count of bases not matched to a gene: 3. CDR3 coding DNA: TGTGCCAGCAGCTTAGCGCGGACTAGCGGGGGACAAGAGACCCAGTACTTC. Encoded protein: CASSLARTSGGQETQYF.

J is TRBJ2-2 and V is TRBV9; 7 bases map to TRBD1. Germline CDR1 SGDLS, CDR2 YYNGEE. The CDR3 is 16 residues long. The J segment lost 6 bases and the V segment lost 0 bases, leaving 8 bases of the junction unmatched. The CDR3 protein is CASSVGAGGVPGELFF. The CDR3 nucleotides are TGTGCCAGCAGCGTAGGGGCAGGGGGTGTCCCCGGGGAGCTGTTTTTT.

This chain links TRBV11-2 with TRBJ2-1; D remains ambiguous. V lost 5 bases, J lost 10 bases, and 18 bases lay in between. Germline CDR1 reads SGHAT; CDR2 reads FQNNGV. This CDR3 is built from 14 residues. In DNA, the CDR3 is TGTGCCAGCAGCCGCCTTAAGGTCCTAATGGAGCAGTTCTTC. It specifies CASSRLKVLMEQFF.